A single sample gave rise to the 17 T cell receptor beta chains below, sequenced in a study of blood T cell repertoires in COVID-19. Sequenced by immunoSEQ multiplex PCR; TCRdb stores in-frame clones only, minus some. The repertoire holds approximately 200,000 clones, more than 75% seen once, with approximately 2.6% in the top ten. The sequenced material came from peripheral blood. The receptors derive from a man over 45 who had recovered from COVID-19.

The chain links TRBV27 to TRBJ1-1, with D perhaps matching TRBD1 (5 bases). This CDR3 region has 15 residues. The ends were cut back, 6 bases at V and 2 bases at J, with 16 bases in the middle. CDR1 MNHEY and CDR2 SMNVEV come from the germline V gene (reference sequence). CDR3 nucleotides: TGTGCCAGCAGGCACGACAGCGTTCCAAACACTGAAGCTTTCTTT. The encoded protein is CASRHDSVPNTEAFF.

V gene TRBV9 combines with J gene TRBJ2-7, with unresolved D. Trimming cost V 3 bases and J 5 bases, with 15 bases left between them. There are 14 residues in the CDR3. In germline, CDR1 is SGDLS, CDR2 YYNGEE. Here the CDR3 DNA reads TGTGCCAGCAGCGACGGTTCTTGGTACCACGAGCAGTACTTC. This codes for CASSDGSWYHEQYF.

The chain is built from TRBV28 and TRBJ2-7; TRBD2 aligns across 13 bases. This CDR3 has 16 residues. V gave up 7 bases and J gave up 1 base; unmatched junction bases: 7. In germline, CDR1 is MDHEN, CDR2 SYDVKM. CDR3: CASNRTSGRGSYEQYF. The CDR3 DNA reads as TGTGCCAGCAACAGGACTAGCGGGAGAGGGTCCTACGAGCAGTACTTC. Based on the CDR3 plus reference TRBV28 and TRBJ2-7, the full variable domain is DVKVTQSSRYLVKRTGEKVFLECVQDMDHENMFWYRQDPGLGLRLIYFSYDVKMKEKGDIPEGYSVSREKKERFSLILESASTNQTSMYLCASNRTSGRGSYEQYFGPGTRLTVT.

The rearrangement joins TRBV18 to TRBJ2-2, with D perhaps matching TRBD1 (6 bases). Trimming cost V 6 bases and J 1 base, with 15 bases left between them. From germline, CDR1 is KGHSH and CDR2 LQKENI. This CDR3 has 16 amino acids. CDR3: CASSKTQGQNTGELFF. The CDR3 DNA sequence: TGTGCCAGCTCGAAAACCCAGGGACAGAACACCGGGGAGCTGTTTTTT.

The chain uses TRBV4-1 and TRBJ2-7, with a weak D call TRBD1 (7 bases). Between the trimmed V and J ends, which lost 4 bases and 0 bases, there was a span of 16 bases. This CDR3 contains 16 residues. Germline-derived CDR1 and CDR2 are MGHRA and YSYEKL. The CDR3 reads CASSPLQGRFSYEQYF. The CDR3 nucleotides are TGCGCCAGCAGCCCCCTACAGGGGAGGTTCTCCTACGAGCAGTACTTC.

This sequence joins TRBV10-1 and TRBJ2-3; 11 bases map to TRBD2. The junction had 5 bases not matched to a gene; V was cut back by 6 bases and J by 6 bases. CDR3 length: 14 residues. CDR1 is WNHNN and CDR2 is SYGVQD in the germline V gene (reference sequence). The CDR3, as DNA: TGCGCCAGCAGACTAGCGGGAGCCGGGGATACGCAGTATTTT. It specifies CASRLAGAGDTQYF.

The gene calls are TRBV5-8 and TRBJ1-6, with D possibly matching TRBD1 (6 bases). There are 12 residues in the CDR3. With 0 bases removed from V and 19 bases from J, the gap between germline ends came to 14 bases. Germline V gene sequence: CDR1 SGHTS, CDR2 YDEGEE. The CDR3 sequence is CASSLGTAVLHF. CDR3 bases: TGTGCCAGCAGCTTGGGGACAGCTGTTCTTCACTTT.

Comment on this clone: Other DNA sequences of this sample code for an identical CDR3. This chain connects TRBV4-1 to TRBJ2-5; 10 bases are a match to TRBD1. With 4 bases clipped from V and 5 bases from J, the junction kept 7 bases outside the gene matches. The CDR3 covers 15 residues. The V gene's germline CDR1 is MGHRA and CDR2 YSYEKL. CDR3 protein: CASSPRDRGRETQYF. DNA of the CDR3: TGCGCCAGCAGCCCACGCGACAGGGGGCGGGAGACCCAGTACTTC.

The chain uses TRBV7-9 and TRBJ2-7, with D unclear. Trimming stripped 4 bases from V and 2 bases from J, with 12 bases between. CDR3 size: 14 residues. CDR1 SEHNR and CDR2 FQNEAQ come from the germline V gene (reference sequence). The CDR3 reads CASSSASLPYEQYF. In DNA, the CDR3 is TGTGCCAGCAGCTCGGCTAGTCTCCCCTACGAGCAGTACTTC.

This clone appeared once. The rearrangement joins TRBV5-6 to TRBJ1-1; no definite D call. Deletions cut 0 bases from V and 0 bases from J, with 3 bases between. There are 13 residues in the CDR3. CDR1 is SGHDT, CDR2 YYEEEE, per germline. CDR3 sequence reads: CASSLDMNTEAFF. The CDR3, as DNA: TGTGCCAGCAGCTTGGACATGAACACTGAAGCTTTCTTT.

The chain employs TRBV27 and TRBJ2-5; D perhaps matches TRBD1 (6 bases). Germline assignment: CDR1 MNHEY and CDR2 SMNVEV (reference sequence). V lost 4 bases to trimming and J lost 7 bases, with 16 bases between them. CDR3 length: 14 amino acids. This CDR3 reads CASSSGTQARTQYF. The CDR3 DNA is TGTGCCAGCAGTTCCGGGACACAGGCGCGGACCCAGTACTTC.

This chain connects TRBV9 to TRBJ2-7, with 7 bases fitting TRBD1. CDR3 length: 15 residues. Trimming took 0 bases from V and 3 from J; bases not matched to a gene: 6. Germline V gene data show CDR1 as SGDLS and CDR2 as YYNGEE. The CDR3, as DNA: TGTGCCAGCAGCGTAGGGTTGGCAGGGGGCTACGAGCAGTACTTC. Translated: CASSVGLAGGYEQYF. Full variable domain (rest looked up from reference TRBV9 and TRBJ2-7): DSGVTQTPKHLITATGQRVTLRCSPRSGDLSVYWYQQSLDQGLQFLIQYYNGEERAKGNILERFSAQQFPDLHSELNLSSLELGDSALYFCASSVGLAGGYEQYFGPGTRLTVT.

In its sample, this clone was seen a few times. The V call is TRBV12-5, the J call TRBJ1-2; D perhaps matches TRBD1 (6 bases). CDR1 is LGHNT and CDR2 is FRNRAP in the germline V gene. Trimming took off 4 bases at V and 5 bases at J, with 14 bases between the two ends. The length of the CDR3 is 14 residues. The CDR3 DNA reads as TGTGCTAGTGGTTCCGGGACACCCCTTTATGGCTACACCTTC. This translates into CASGSGTPLYGYTF.

This chain joins TRBV5-5 and TRBJ2-1; 7 bases align to TRBD2. The CDR3 covers 15 residues. Germline CDR1 is SGHKS and CDR2 is YYEKEE (reference sequence). V shed 4 bases, J shed 6 bases, and the junction held 10 bases outside the gene matches. CDR3 nucleotide sequence: TGTGCCAGCAGCCATATCTCCCGGACTAGCAATGAGCAGTTCTTC. The encoded protein is CASSHISRTSNEQFF.

V gene TRBV7-6 combines with J gene TRBJ1-1, with 9 bases aligning to TRBD1. V shed 2 bases and J 3 bases; nucleotides not matched to a gene: 7. The CDR3 is made up of 16 amino acids. Germline V lookup: CDR1 SGHVS, CDR2 FNYEAQ. The CDR3 loop reads CASSLKGTGRDTEAFF. The CDR3 DNA is TGTGCCAGCAGCTTAAAGGGGACAGGGAGGGACACTGAAGCTTTCTTT.

This chain joins TRBV6-6 and TRBJ1-5; 7 nucleotides agree with TRBD1. Germline trimming cut 6 bases from V and 1 base from J; bases unmatched to any gene: 6. The CDR3 length is 15 residues. Germline V gene sequence: CDR1 MNHNY, CDR2 SVGAGI (reference sequence). The CDR3 DNA reads as TGTGCCAGCAGCTTACAGGGGAGAAGCAATCAGCCCCAGCATTTT. Its protein product is CASSLQGRSNQPQHF.

This chain uses TRBV18 with TRBJ1-1; 7 nucleotides match TRBD1. The CDR3 spans 15 residues. Germline V gene data show CDR1 as KGHSH and CDR2 as LQKENI. Trimming cost V 0 bases and J 3 bases; bases outside gene matches: 4. CDR3 loop: CASSPPTGDYTEAFF. The CDR3 bases are TGTGCCAGCTCACCACCCACAGGGGATTACACTGAAGCTTTCTTT.